The clone carrying this TCR beta chain came up a few times. This sample includes further DNA sequences coding for the same CDR3. The sample is drawn from a study of CD8+ T cells in alopecia areata. The overall study: Tofacitinib administration to treated patients was oral, at 5 to 10 mg twice daily.

Punch biopsies of lesional scalp, plus peripheral blood, were taken from alopecia areata patients. Following RNA extraction, reverse transcription yielded cDNA that acted as the sequencing template. Generated by immunoSEQ multiplex PCR, the TCRdb table keeps only in-frame clones and is missing some. The table has around 140,000 clones, approximately 45% seen once; the top ten hold about 6.4%. There are 12 residues in the CDR3. V was shortened by 1 base and J by 4 bases, with 4 bases between the two germline ends. Germline CDR1 and CDR2: SGHVS and FQNEAQ. Sequenced material: CD4+ T cells sorted from blood. The rearrangement uses TRBV7-8 and TRBJ2-5, with D hard to call. The TCR comes from a human donor with alopecia areata. In nucleotides, the CDR3 is TGTGCCAGCAGCTTAGTCGGAGAGACCCAGTACTTC. It specifies CASSLVGETQYF.